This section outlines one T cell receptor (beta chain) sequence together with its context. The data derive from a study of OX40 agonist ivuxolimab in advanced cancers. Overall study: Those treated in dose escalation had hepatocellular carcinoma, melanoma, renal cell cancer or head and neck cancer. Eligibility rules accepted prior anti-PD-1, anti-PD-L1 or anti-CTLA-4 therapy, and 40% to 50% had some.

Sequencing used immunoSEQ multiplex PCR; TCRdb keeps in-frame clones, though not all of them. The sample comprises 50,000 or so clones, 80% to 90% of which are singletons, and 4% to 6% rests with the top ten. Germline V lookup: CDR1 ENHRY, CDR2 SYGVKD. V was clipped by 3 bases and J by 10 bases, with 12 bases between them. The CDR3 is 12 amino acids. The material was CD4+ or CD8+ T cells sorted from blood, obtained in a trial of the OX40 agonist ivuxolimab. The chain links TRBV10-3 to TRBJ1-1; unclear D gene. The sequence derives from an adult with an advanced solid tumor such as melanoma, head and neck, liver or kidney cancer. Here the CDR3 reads CAISETFGGAFF. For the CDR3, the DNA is TGTGCCATCAGTGAAACGTTCGGAGGAGCTTTCTTT.